A selection of T cell receptor beta chains follows, all from one sample in a study of T-cell reconstitution after alpha-beta-depleted transplantation in children. TCRdb re-analysed the PCR reads in MiXCR, keeping a single row per CDR3 protein. The sample holds some 600,000 distinct CDR3 sequences, around a sixth seen once. Sample: PBMCs from the stem cell graft donor, taken from the stem cell graft. The receptors here all came from a human donor who donated a stem cell graft to a child with acute myeloid leukemia. The CDR3 runs from the conserved cysteine through the conserved F or W. A D gene is named only where the DNA matches it firmly. The size of a clone is reported for some rows only, either as once, few or many, or as a class for expanded clones.

V	D	J	size	DNA	CDR3
TRBV12-3/TRBV12-4	TRBD1	TRBJ2-5	many	TGTGCCAGCAGTGTGGGGGACAGGAGATTCCAAGAGACCCAGTACTTC	CASSVGDRRFQETQYF
TRBV20-1	NA	TRBJ2-1	NA	TGCAGTGCTAGAACAGGACCCGATGAGCAGTTCTTC	CSARTGPDEQFF
TRBV5-1	TRBD1	TRBJ2-5	many	TGCGCCAGCAGCTTGGCAGGGGGAGTGGTGGAAGAGACCCAGTACTTC	CASSLAGGVVEETQYF
TRBV20-1	TRBD2	TRBJ2-5	few	TGCAGTGCTAGAGTACTGGGACTAGCGCAAGAGACCCAGTACTTC	CSARVLGLAQETQYF
TRBV7-3	NA	TRBJ2-5	NA	TGTGCCAGCAGTTACTTTCACGGGGAGACCCAGTACTTC	CASSYFHGETQYF
TRBV10-1	NA	TRBJ2-3	NA	TGCGCCAGCAGTGGTACAGGGCGGGAAAACACAGATACGCAGTATTTT	CASSGTGRENTDTQYF
TRBV7-9	NA	TRBJ1-6	NA	TGTGCCAGCAGCCTCGCCCCGGATAATTCACCCCTCCACTTT	CASSLAPDNSPLHF
TRBV6-1	NA	TRBJ1-2	once	TGTGCCAGCAGTCCGGAGGGACTAGGGGGTGGCTACACCTTC	CASSPEGLGGGYTF
TRBV7-2	TRBD2	TRBJ2-1	few	TGTGCCAGCAGCTACCTACTGGTAGTGACGGGTCGTCTAGCGGAACACTACAATGAGCAGTTCTTC	CASSYLLVVTGRLAEHYNEQFF
TRBV20-1	NA	TRBJ2-3	many	TGCAGTGCTAGAGATTTCTCGGTGGGCACAGATACGCAGTATTTT	CSARDFSVGTDTQYF
TRBV10-3	NA	TRBJ2-3	many	TGTGCCATCAGTGAGCGGGGAAGCACAGATACGCAGTATTTT	CAISERGSTDTQYF
TRBV3-1	NA	TRBJ1-5	NA	TGTGCCAGCAGCCAAGATCGGGGGTCGCCCCAGCATTTT	CASSQDRGSPQHF
TRBV20-1	TRBD2	TRBJ2-3	NA	TGCAGTGCTACCCGAGCGGGGCTAAGCACAGATACGCAGTATTTT	CSATRAGLSTDTQYF
TRBV18	NA	TRBJ1-2	few	TGTGCCAGCTCACCTAACGTGTTGCGCTATGGCTACACCTTC	CASSPNVLRYGYTF
TRBV11-1	NA	TRBJ2-1	NA	TGTGCCAGCAGCGAAACCAGGGCCTGGAGCTCCTACAATGAGCAGTTCTTC	CASSETRAWSSYNEQFF
TRBV28	NA	TRBJ1-4	many	TGTGCCAGCAGTTTACAGTTTAATGAAAAACTGTTTTTT	CASSLQFNEKLFF
TRBV29-1	NA	TRBJ2-6	NA	TGCAGCGTTGTGGGAGCCCCCGTGGCAGGCCGCTCTGGGGCCAACGTCCTGACTTTC	CSVVGAPVAGRSGANVLTF
TRBV5-5	NA	TRBJ2-5	NA	TGTGCCAGCAGCTTAATCTTTAGTGGGGCCCCTCTCGCAGAGACCCAGTACTTC	CASSLIFSGAPLAETQYF
TRBV7-9	TRBD1	TRBJ2-7	few	TGTGCCAGCAGCCCCTCGAGTCGGGACAGGGCTCCCCAAGAGCAGTACTTC	CASSPSSRDRAPQEQYF
TRBV20-1	NA	TRBJ1-2	few	TGCAGTGCTAGAGTGAAAGGGCAGAGGGGATACACCTTC	CSARVKGQRGYTF
TRBV15	TRBD1	TRBJ1-6	many	TGTGCCACCAGCAGAACCGGGACAGGGAATTCACCCCTCCACTTT	CATSRTGTGNSPLHF
TRBV6-5	NA	TRBJ2-1	many	TGTGCCAGCAGGTTAGACCTTGGGGCTAACAATGAGCAGTTCTTC	CASRLDLGANNEQFF
TRBV7-2	TRBD2	TRBJ2-3	few	TGTGCCAGCAGCTTAGAGGGACTAGTAAAGTATTTT	CASSLEGLVKYF
TRBV7-9	TRBD2	TRBJ2-3	NA	TGTGCCAGCAGTCTCCATCTGGGGAGGGTGAAAGATACGCAGTATTTT	CASSLHLGRVKDTQYF
TRBV11-2	TRBD2	TRBJ2-7	many	TGTGCCAGCAGCTTCGGGACTAGCGGACTCTACGAGCAGTACTTC	CASSFGTSGLYEQYF
TRBV29-1	TRBD1	TRBJ2-3	many	TGCAGCGCCCGACAGGGTATGGGCACAGATACGCAGTATTTT	CSARQGMGTDTQYF
TRBV12-3/TRBV12-4	NA	TRBJ2-3	few	TGTGCCAGCAGTTCAACAGGGAATCCCTACACAGATACGCAGTATTTT	CASSSTGNPYTDTQYF
TRBV20-1	NA	TRBJ2-1	many	TGCAGTGAAGACTCCCTAGATCGGTCCTACAATGAGCAGTTCTTC	CSEDSLDRSYNEQFF
TRBV20-1	NA	TRBJ2-5	many	TGCAGTGCTGGGCGGTCGGCAGAGACCCAGTACTTC	CSAGRSAETQYF
TRBV7-2	TRBD1	TRBJ1-2	NA	TGTGCCAGCATTCCCACGAGAGGGGGCGGGAGCTATGGCTACACCTTC	CASIPTRGGGSYGYTF
TRBV10-1	NA	TRBJ2-1	many	TGCGCCAGCAGTGAGTCGGAGACTATTTCTTACAATGAGCAGTTCTTC	CASSESETISYNEQFF